The 13 T cell receptor beta chains below all came from one sample that was sequenced in a study of CXCR3-negative and CXCR3-positive naive CD8 T cells (dated by TCRdb to between 2018 and 2020). The sequencer was a NextSeq 550. The Human TCR Profiling Kit (MiLaboratory) was used to prepare UMI-labeled 5' RACE TRB cDNA libraries. Once TCRdb had reprocessed the reads, it stored one entry per CDR3 protein sequence and supplied no DNA. The table for this sample shows 35,000 to 55,000 distinct CDR3 sequences. The ten largest clonotypes hold under 2.5% of the sample. The sequenced sample was naive CXCR3- CD8+ T cells from blood. The sample's cell subset or site, from its label and the paper: CD45RO-CCR7+CD27+CD95- naive CD8+ T cells lacking CXCR3 (TNR3-). Every receptor here comes from a human donor in good health. Some clones in this sample may be carry-over from other donors' samples.

The genes are TRBV12-3 or TRBV12-4 and TRBJ1-5; without DNA, the TCRdb call of TRBD1 cannot be checked. The CDR3 covers 15 residues. CDR3 residues: CASSSRGQILPPQHF.

V gene TRBV28 combines with J gene TRBJ2-1. The CDR3 has 12 residues. Per germline, CDR1 MDHEN and CDR2 SYDVKM. CDR3 sequence: CASSLITREQFF.

The rearrangement joins TRBV7-9 to TRBJ2-3; TCRdb gives TRBD1 as the D gene, but with no DNA this cannot be confirmed. The CDR3 length is 15 residues. Germline loops: CDR1 SEHNR, CDR2 FQNEAQ (reference sequence). CDR3 in amino acids: CASSAPGQLRDTQYF. The complete variable domain, with remaining parts taken from reference TRBV7-9 and TRBJ2-3, reads DTGVSQNPRHKITKRGQNVTFRCDPISEHNRLYWYRQTLGQGPEFLTYFQNEAQLEKSRLLSDRFSAERPKGSFSTLEIQRTEQGDSAMYLCASSAPGQLRDTQYFGPGTRLTVL.

This chain connects TRBV4-2 to TRBJ2-1; checking the TCRdb D call of TRBD2 is not possible without DNA. Germline CDR1 LGHNA, CDR2 YNFKEQ. CDR3 length equals 13 residues. This chain's CDR3 is CASSQEETSLEFF.

V gene TRBV20-1 combines with J gene TRBJ2-5; TCRdb calls TRBD1, which cannot be checked without DNA. Per germline, CDR1 DFQATT and CDR2 SNEGSKA (reference sequence). This CDR3 comprises 15 residues. CDR3 in amino acids: CSASPGWGLQETQYF.

This rearrangement joins TRBV14 to TRBJ2-1. Germline lookup yields CDR1 SGHDN and CDR2 FVKESK. This CDR3 spans 15 amino acids. CDR3 loop: CASSQVEQYYNEQFF.

The chain combines TRBV9 with TRBJ2-1; TCRdb gives TRBD1 as the D gene, but with no DNA this cannot be confirmed. The CDR3 loop spans 14 amino acids. Germline lookup yields CDR1 SGDLS and CDR2 YYNGEE. The CDR3 protein is CASSAGPSYNEQFF.

The chain links TRBV6-6 to TRBJ2-3. Germline V gene lookup returns CDR1 MNHNY and CDR2 SVGAGI (reference sequence). The CDR3 has 18 amino acids. CDR3 sequence: CASSPQEVVELYTDTQYF.

The chain couples TRBV6-2 or TRBV6-3 to TRBJ1-5; TCRdb's D gene call, TRBD1, goes unchecked for lack of DNA. Germline CDR1 and CDR2: MNHEY and SVGEGT. This CDR3 region has 14 residues. This chain's CDR3 is CASSPGQGNQPQHF.

The gene calls are TRBV3-1 and TRBJ1-2; TCRdb proposes TRBD1, but this gene call is untestable without DNA. The CDR3 has 20 amino acids. Germline CDR1 LGHDT, CDR2 YNNKEL (reference sequence). Here the CDR3 reads CASSQVRVAAQGAANYGYTF.

V is TRBV5-6 and J is TRBJ1-1; TCRdb picks TRBD1, but there is no DNA to check that call. The germline V gene has CDR1 SGHDT and CDR2 YYEEEE. The CDR3 consists of 15 residues. This CDR3 reads CASSLPGQQNTEAFF. Full variable domain (remainder filled in from reference TRBV5-6 and TRBJ1-1): DAGVTQSPTHLIKTRGQQVTLRCSPKSGHDTVSWYQQALGQGPQFIFQYYEEEERQRGNFPDRFSGHQFPNYSSELNVNALLLGDSALYLCASSLPGQQNTEAFFGQGTRLTVV.

This chain uses TRBV29-1 with TRBJ2-5; TCRdb proposes TRBD1, but this gene call is untestable without DNA. The germline V gene encodes CDR1 SQVTM and CDR2 ANQGSEA. The CDR3 sequence is 13 residues long. CDR3 region: CSVESQGSGTQYF. The full variable domain, in which reference TRBV29-1 and TRBJ2-5 provide the parts outside the CDR3, is SAVISQKPSRDICQRGTSLTIQCQVDSQVTMMFWYRQQPGQSLTLIATANQGSEATYESGFVIDKFPISRPNLTFSTLTVSNMSPEDSSIYLCSVESQGSGTQYFGPGTRLLVL.

The chain is built from TRBV15 and TRBJ2-1. The CDR3 extends over 14 amino acids. Germline V gene lookup returns CDR1 LNHNV and CDR2 YYDKDF (reference sequence). CDR3 loop: CATSRESSYNEQFF. Combining the CDR3 with reference TRBV15 and TRBJ2-1 gives the whole variable domain DAMVIQNPRYQVTQFGKPVTLSCSQTLNHNVMYWYQQKSSQAPKLLFHYYDKDFNNEADTPDNFQSRRPNTSFCFLDIRSPGLGDTAMYLCATSRESSYNEQFFGPGTRLTVL.